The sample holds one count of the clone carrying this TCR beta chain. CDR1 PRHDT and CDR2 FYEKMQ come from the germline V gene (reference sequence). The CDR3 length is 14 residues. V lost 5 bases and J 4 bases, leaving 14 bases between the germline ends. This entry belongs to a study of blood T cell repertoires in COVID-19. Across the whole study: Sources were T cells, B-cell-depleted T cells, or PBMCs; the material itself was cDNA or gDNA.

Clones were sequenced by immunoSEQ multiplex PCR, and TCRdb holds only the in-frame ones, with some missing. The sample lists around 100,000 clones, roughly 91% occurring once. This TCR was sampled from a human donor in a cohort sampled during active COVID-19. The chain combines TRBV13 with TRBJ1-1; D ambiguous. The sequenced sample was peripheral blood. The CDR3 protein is CASSDPGGGTEAFF. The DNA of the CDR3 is TGTGCCAGCAGCGACCCTGGAGGCGGCACTGAAGCTTTCTTT.